The rows below give T cell receptor beta chains drawn from one sample of a study of vaccination and CD4 T cells after COVID-19. TCRdb ran MiXCR on the PCR reads and lists one entry per CDR3 protein. The data contain more than 10,000 distinct CDR3 sequences, 37% of them singletons. These receptors are not linked to any known antigen. What was sequenced was CD4+ T cells from blood, cultured in vitro. The source of these receptors is a human donor in good health. Both conserved end residues are part of each CDR3. The D gene is left open where the match is weak. Part of the rows lack a size; the others show once, few, many or a class for expanded clones.

CDR3,DNA,size,V,J,D
CASGGGSYEQYF,TGTGCCAGCGGAGGGGGCTCCTACGAGCAGTACTTC,few,TRBV27,TRBJ2-7,.
CASSYGQNQDNSPLHF,TGTGCCAGCAGCTACGGACAGAATCAAGATAATTCACCCCTCCACTTT,.,TRBV6-5,TRBJ1-6,.
CASSFGDRTGYGYTF,TGTGCCAGCAGTTTTGGGGACAGGACGGGCTATGGCTACACCTTC,few,TRBV27,TRBJ1-2,TRBD1
CASSQGTSTDTQYF,TGCGCCAGCAGCCAAGGGACTAGCACAGATACGCAGTATTTT,few,TRBV4-1,TRBJ2-3,.
CASTRRGYGNQPQHF,TGTGCCAGTACTCGAAGAGGATATGGCAATCAGCCCCAGCATTTT,.,TRBV19,TRBJ1-5,.
CASSRFTGQGYGYTF,TGTGCCAGCAGCCGATTCACGGGACAGGGCTATGGCTACACCTTC,few,TRBV7-2,TRBJ1-2,TRBD1
CSARLLGRGTDTQYF,TGCAGTGCTAGGCTACTCGGGAGGGGCACAGATACGCAGTATTTT,.,TRBV20-1,TRBJ2-3,TRBD2
CSARTSGRGGTDTQYF,TGCAGTGCCCGGACTAGCGGGAGAGGGGGCACAGATACGCAGTATTTT,.,TRBV20-1,TRBJ2-3,TRBD2
CASSFGTVLRDEQYF,TGTGCCAGCAGCTTTGGGACTGTCCTCAGGGACGAGCAGTACTTC,.,TRBV7-9,TRBJ2-7,.
CASSQDELAGNNEQFF,TGCGCCAGCAGCCAAGACGAACTAGCGGGAAACAATGAGCAGTTCTTC,.,TRBV4-3,TRBJ2-1,TRBD2
CATRWQINTGELFF,TGTGCCACCCGGTGGCAGATAAACACCGGGGAGCTGTTTTTT,few,TRBV6-1,TRBJ2-2,.
CASIYGTSTDTQYF,TGTGCCAGCATATACGGAACTAGCACAGATACGCAGTATTTT,.,TRBV7-9,TRBJ2-3,.
CASSQEPGWDPGTEAFF,TGTGCCAGCAGCCAAGAGCCGGGGTGGGACCCTGGGACTGAAGCTTTCTTT,.,TRBV14,TRBJ1-1,.
CASSRGQGGTEAFF,TGTGCCAGCAGTCGGGGACAGGGGGGCACTGAAGCTTTCTTT,few,TRBV27,TRBJ1-1,TRBD1
CASSITGQNYGYTF,TGTGCCAGTAGTATAACGGGACAAAACTATGGCTACACCTTC,few,TRBV19,TRBJ1-2,.
CASSPIRDLLSNEQFF,TGTGCCAGCTCACCGATTCGGGACCTCTTATCGAATGAGCAGTTCTTC,once,TRBV18,TRBJ2-1,.
CASSFHGTGEGYTF,TGTGCCAGCAGCTTTCACGGGACAGGGGAGGGCTACACCTTC,few,TRBV7-6,TRBJ1-2,TRBD1
CASSSEGRMNTEAFF,TGTGCCAGCAGCTCCGAGGGTAGGATGAACACTGAAGCTTTCTTT,.,TRBV2,TRBJ1-1,.
CASSLTDMNTEAFF,TGTGCCAGCAGCTTGACAGACATGAACACTGAAGCTTTCTTT,few,TRBV7-2,TRBJ1-1,.
CASSPGTSGGTTDTQYF,TGTGCCAGCAGCCCCGGGACTAGCGGGGGAACCACAGATACGCAGTATTTT,once,TRBV11-3,TRBJ2-3,TRBD2
CASSPSRIVGTYGYTF,TGTGCCAGCAGTCCCAGTAGGATTGTAGGGACTTATGGCTACACCTTC,.,TRBV6-1,TRBJ1-2,.
CASSLMPGANTEAFF,TGTGCCAGCAGCTTAATGCCAGGGGCCAACACTGAAGCTTTCTTT,.,TRBV11-1,TRBJ1-1,.
CASSEKDSSTDTQYF,TGTGCCAGCAGTGAAAAAGATTCTAGCACAGATACGCAGTATTTT,.,TRBV6-4,TRBJ2-3,.
CASSEGDRAYTF,TGTGCCAGCAGTGAGGGGGACAGGGCATACACCTTC,.,TRBV25-1,TRBJ1-2,TRBD1
CASSVGVGASKNTEAFF,TGTGCCAGCAGCGTAGGCGTGGGGGCCTCCAAGAACACTGAAGCTTTCTTT,.,TRBV9,TRBJ1-1,.
CATGSGSGRSAVPDTQYF,TGTGCCACCGGGTCAGGCAGCGGGAGGTCTGCGGTGCCAGATACGCAGTATTTT,few,TRBV24-1,TRBJ2-3,TRBD2
CASSGRGDTEAFF,TGTGCCAGCTCGGGTCGGGGCGACACTGAAGCTTTCTTT,.,TRBV28,TRBJ1-1,.
CASSEVHSNYGYTF,TGTGCCAGCAGTGAAGTTCACAGCAACTATGGCTACACCTTC,few,TRBV6-1,TRBJ1-2,.
CASSLFSWDRAGQPQHF,TGTGCCAGCAGCTTATTCTCCTGGGACAGGGCTGGTCAGCCCCAGCATTTT,.,TRBV7-8,TRBJ1-5,TRBD1
CASSLFSLRSGRGTDTQYF,TGTGCCAGCAGTTTATTCTCTTTACGTAGCGGGAGAGGGACAGATACGCAGTATTTT,few,TRBV27,TRBJ2-3,TRBD2
CSARDVRSADTQYF,TGCAGTGCTAGAGATGTTCGGTCAGCAGATACGCAGTATTTT,.,TRBV20-1,TRBJ2-3,.